The 25 T cell receptor beta chains presented below share a single source sample, sequenced in a study of CXCR3-negative and CXCR3-positive naive CD8 T cells. The study made its TRB cDNA libraries by 5' RACE, adding UMI labels. After re-calling the 5' RACE reads, TCRdb lists one entry per CDR3 protein, DNA absent. This sample's clone table lists some 130,000 distinct CDR3 sequences. Sample: naive CXCR3- CD8+ T cells from blood. Subset given: CD45RO-CCR7+CD27+CD95- naive CD8+ T cells lacking CXCR3 (TNR3-). The receptor set was obtained from a human donor in good health. Some clones in this sample may be carry-over from other donors' samples.

This sequence joins TRBV9 and TRBJ2-1. CDR1 is SGDLS, CDR2 YYNGEE, per germline. The CDR3 is made up of 13 amino acids. CDR3 in amino acids: CASSVSSDNEQFF.

The chain couples TRBV7-6 to TRBJ2-5; TCRdb returns TRBD1, unconfirmable since there is no DNA. The CDR3 contains 21 residues. Looked up from germline, CDR1 is SGHVS and CDR2 is FNYEAQ. CDR3 sequence: CASSFGVDGTEEGGGQETQYF.

This chain connects TRBV15 to TRBJ2-7. The CDR3 totals 15 residues. Germline V CDR1 and CDR2: LNHNV, YYDKDF (reference sequence). The CDR3 here is CATSRVWGTSYEQYF.

The chain links TRBV29-1 to TRBJ2-5; checking the TCRdb D call of TRBD1 is not possible without DNA. The germline V gene has CDR1 SQVTM and CDR2 ANQGSEA. The CDR3 runs to 13 residues. CDR3 amino acids: CSVEGDKQETQYF.

The rearrangement links TRBV3-1 to TRBJ2-7; TCRdb picks TRBD2, but there is no DNA to check that call. This CDR3 region has 14 residues. The germline V gene has CDR1 LGHDT and CDR2 YNNKEL (reference sequence). Here the CDR3 reads CASSQGGVLGSPNF.

This chain connects TRBV25-1 to TRBJ2-5; checking the TCRdb D call of TRBD2 is not possible without DNA. The CDR3 runs to 13 residues. CDR1 MGHDK and CDR2 SYGVNS come from the germline V gene. CDR3 protein: CATTGTSQETQYF.

CDR3 loop: CASSHGRGHVNTEAFF. The chain recombines TRBV4-2 with TRBJ1-1; TCRdb reports TRBD1, a call that lacks DNA to check it against. This CDR3 is built from 16 residues. Germline assignment: CDR1 LGHNA and CDR2 YNFKEQ.

The chain joins TRBV9 to TRBJ2-7; TCRdb returns TRBD2, unconfirmable since there is no DNA. The length of the CDR3 is 17 residues. In germline, CDR1 is SGDLS, CDR2 YYNGEE. Here the CDR3 reads CASSASGLAGGPNEQYF. Looking up the rest from reference TRBV9 and TRBJ2-7 gives the full variable domain: DSGVTQTPKHLITATGQRVTLRCSPRSGDLSVYWYQQSLDQGLQFLIQYYNGEERAKGNILERFSAQQFPDLHSELNLSSLELGDSALYFCASSASGLAGGPNEQYFGPGTRLTVT.

This sequence joins TRBV14 and TRBJ1-1. Germline loops: CDR1 SGHDN, CDR2 FVKESK. This CDR3 contains 15 residues. CDR3 in amino acids: CASSLRNSGNTEAFF.

The V gene is TRBV29-1, the J gene TRBJ1-2; TCRdb calls TRBD1, which cannot be checked without DNA. CDR3 length: 15 residues. Germline CDR1 reads SQVTM; CDR2 reads ANQGSEA. CDR3 residues: CSVGTGYTLNYGYTF.

The genes are TRBV29-1 and TRBJ2-7; absent DNA, TCRdb's TRBD1 call cannot be checked. There are 12 residues in the CDR3. CDR1 is SQVTM and CDR2 is ANQGSEA in the germline V gene. The CDR3 spells CSVRESTIEQYF.

V usage is TRBV2 and J usage is TRBJ2-5; TCRdb calls TRBD2, which cannot be checked without DNA. Germline lookup yields CDR1 SNHLY and CDR2 FYNNEI. The CDR3 has 15 amino acids. CDR3 residues: CASSHVTSGWETQYF.

The chain employs TRBV7-6 and TRBJ2-7; the D gene TCRdb calls, TRBD2, cannot be checked with no DNA. Germline V CDR1 and CDR2: SGHVS, FNYEAQ. The CDR3 contains 16 residues. CDR3: CASSSARDSRSYEQYF.

V and J are TRBV27 and TRBJ2-2; checking the TCRdb D call of TRBD2 is not possible without DNA. Germline CDR1 and CDR2: MNHEY and SMNVEV (reference sequence). The CDR3 extends over 14 amino acids. The CDR3 here is CASSWVTSTGELFF.

This chain uses TRBV6-6 with TRBJ2-1; TCRdb reports TRBD2, a call that lacks DNA to check it against. Germline V gene lookup returns CDR1 MNHNY and CDR2 SVGAGI (reference sequence). This CDR3 region has 13 residues. CDR3 region: CASSYPGLAGRTF.

V usage is TRBV29-1 and J usage is TRBJ2-3. The germline CDR1 and CDR2 sequences are SQVTM and ANQGSEA. This CDR3 contains 13 residues. CDR3 protein: CSVAAGYRDTQYF.

The chain couples TRBV4-1 to TRBJ2-7; the D gene TCRdb calls, TRBD2, cannot be checked with no DNA. The CDR3 spans 16 residues. CDR1 MGHRA and CDR2 YSYEKL come from the germline V gene. The CDR3 here is CASSQEAPLGSYEQYF.

This chain joins TRBV12-3 or TRBV12-4 and TRBJ1-1; checking the TCRdb D call of TRBD1 is not possible without DNA. The CDR3 is 14 amino acids. The CDR3 sequence is CASIQDRGHTEAFF.

The chain combines TRBV7-9 with TRBJ1-4. CDR1 SEHNR and CDR2 FQNEAQ come from the germline V gene (reference sequence). The CDR3 consists of 15 residues. The CDR3 sequence: CASTAVGGPYEKLFF.

This chain connects TRBV12-3 or TRBV12-4 to TRBJ2-3; TCRdb proposes TRBD1, but this gene call is untestable without DNA. CDR3 length: 12 amino acids. CDR3 loop: CASKGQPDTQYF.

The gene calls are TRBV6-5 and TRBJ2-1. The CDR3 totals 18 residues. Germline CDR1 and CDR2: MNHEY and SVGAGI. CDR3: CASSYTRPLFGSYNEQFF.

The J gene is TRBJ2-1, the V gene TRBV12-3 or TRBV12-4; absent DNA, TCRdb's TRBD2 call cannot be checked. This CDR3 has 16 residues. The CDR3 is CASSPSGLSSYNEQFF.

The gene calls are TRBV29-1 and TRBJ1-1; absent DNA, TCRdb's TRBD1 call cannot be checked. Germline lookup yields CDR1 SQVTM and CDR2 ANQGSEA. This CDR3 has 13 residues. CDR3 residues: CSARSGGETEAFF.

The chain employs TRBV4-1 and TRBJ2-7; TCRdb's assignment of TRBD2 cannot be checked, as there is no DNA. Germline V gene data show CDR1 as MGHRA and CDR2 as YSYEKL. The CDR3 consists of 13 residues. The CDR3 is CASSPMTGTPLSF.

This chain connects TRBV15 to TRBJ1-5; TCRdb's assignment of TRBD1 cannot be checked, as there is no DNA. This CDR3 is built from 16 residues. Germline values: CDR1 LNHNV, CDR2 YYDKDF (reference sequence). The CDR3 is CATSRDGDRANQPQHF.